The source of this TCR beta chain is a study of T-cell reconstitution after alpha-beta-depleted transplantation in children. Study-wide results and limits: One year after transplant, T-cell counts and diversity came mostly from newly produced T cells.

During its preparation, the TCRbeta library received unique molecular identifiers. TCRdb itself ran the PCR reads through MiXCR, one entry per CDR3 protein. In the table there are 55,000 to 90,000 distinct CDR3 sequences, roughly 4.5% of which are singletons. This clonotype was detected ten times or more. Its matching antigen is unknown. In germline, CDR1 is LGHNT, CDR2 FRNRAP. The V end was cut by 3 bases, the J end by 0 bases, with 16 bases between. There are 17 residues in the CDR3. V usage is TRBV12-5 and J usage is TRBJ2-3; a weak D match, TRBD2 (5 bases). The receptor's source is a boy under three years old who had a stem cell transplant for acute myeloid leukemia, so the T cells may come from the graft donor. Sequenced material: PBMCs, mostly from graft donor cells, taken 180 days after TCRalphabeta/CD19-depleted stem cell transplant. The CDR3 here is CASGLGSGESSTDTQYF. CDR3 bases: TGTGCTAGTGGTTTAGGTTCCGGGGAATCTAGCACAGATACGCAGTATTTT.